The clone carrying this T cell receptor beta chain appeared a few times. No antigen is known for it. Looked up from germline, CDR1 is KGHSH and CDR2 is LQKENI. Unmatched junction bases numbered 3, after V lost 8 bases and J lost 1 base. The CDR3 extends over 14 amino acids. The source of the sample is a study of cytomegalovirus exposure and HLA in healthy donors. At the time of sampling, donors were nominally healthy, though unrecorded immune exposures were likely. Researchers ran the PCR with 60 Vbeta and 13 Jbeta primers. The repertoire was sequenced with immunoSEQ multiplex PCR; TCRdb's copy has only in-frame clones and lacks some. This table holds around 99,000 clones, over 65% found once. Study results and limitations: Investigators reported about 160 TCR beta chains as tied to cytomegalovirus. Generally TCR sequences proved uncommon, though certain public TCRs appeared in numerous donors.

Sequencing input: PBMCs. This clonotype was sampled from a middle-aged man in good health and CMV-seronegative. The genes are TRBV18 and TRBJ2-2, with 8 bases matching TRBD1. The CDR3 here is CASDGQGNTGELFF. The CDR3 bases are TGTGCCAGCGATGGACAGGGGAACACCGGGGAGCTGTTTTTT.